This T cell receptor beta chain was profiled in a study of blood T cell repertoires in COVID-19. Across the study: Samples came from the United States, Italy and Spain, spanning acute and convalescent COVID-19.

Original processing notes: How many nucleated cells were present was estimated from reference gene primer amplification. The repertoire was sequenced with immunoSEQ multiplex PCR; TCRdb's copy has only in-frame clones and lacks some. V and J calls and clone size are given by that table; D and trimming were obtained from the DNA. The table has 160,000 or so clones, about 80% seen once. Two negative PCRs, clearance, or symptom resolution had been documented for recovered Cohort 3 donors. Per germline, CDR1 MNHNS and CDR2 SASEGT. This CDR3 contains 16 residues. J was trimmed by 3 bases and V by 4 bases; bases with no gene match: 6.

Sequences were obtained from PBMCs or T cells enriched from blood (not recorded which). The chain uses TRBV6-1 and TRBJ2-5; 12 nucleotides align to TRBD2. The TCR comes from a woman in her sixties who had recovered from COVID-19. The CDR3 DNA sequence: TGTGCCAGCAGTGTTCACAGACTAGCGGGGGAAGAGACCCAGTACTTC. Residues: CASSVHRLAGEETQYF.